This TCR beta chain is drawn from a study of T cell responses to AZD1222 COVID-19 vaccine. The study, taken as a whole, reports: Distributed over spike, vaccine-associated CD4 TCRs predominated at 160-218 and 743-854.

The method was immunoSEQ multiplex PCR; TCRdb's version includes in-frame clones alone and lacks a portion of them. The table lists roughly 100,000 clones, 80% to 90% of them singletons. About this clone: Its target is not known.

The input for sequencing was peripheral blood, taken on day 0 of AZD1222 vaccination. The TCR sequence derives from an adult in good health.

The CDR3 region is CAIRRQGGYTF. As DNA, the CDR3 is TGTGCCATCCGTCGACAGGGTGGCTACACCTTC. The chain combines TRBV19 with TRBJ1-2, with 7 bases matching TRBD1. CDR3 length equals 11 residues. Germline V gene sequence: CDR1 LNHDA, CDR2 SQIVND (reference sequence). Losses at the gene ends were 10 bases for V and 7 bases for J; bases not matched to a gene: 6. The full variable domain, rest sourced from reference TRBV19 and TRBJ1-2, is DGGITQSPKYLFRKEGQNVTLSCEQNLNHDAMYWYRQDPGQGLRLIYYSQIVNDFQKGDIAEGYSVSREKKESFPLTVTSAQKNPTAFYLCAIRRQGGYTFGSGTRLTVV.